A single sample is the source of the 5 T cell receptor beta chains below, sequenced in a study of blood T cell repertoires in COVID-19. Data came from immunoSEQ multiplex PCR; TCRdb stores just in-frame clones and leaves some out. Found here are approximately 220,000 clones, 90% of them singletons; the top ten hold approximately 16%. The specimen sequenced was PBMCs or T cells enriched from blood (not recorded which). All receptors derive from a man aged 30-40 years who had been exposed to COVID-19.

The chain links TRBV27 to TRBJ2-7; possible D gene TRBD1, 6 bases. The V end was cut by 5 bases, the J end by 3 bases, with 11 bases between. This CDR3 has 13 residues. Germline CDR1 reads MNHEY; CDR2 reads SMNVEV (reference sequence). The CDR3 nucleotides read TGTGCCAGCAGTCCCGCCAGGGGCTACGAGCAGTACTTC. Amino acids: CASSPARGYEQYF.

Remarks on this clone: In the same sample, other DNA sequences code for this CDR3. In nucleotides, the CDR3 is TGCGCCAGCAGCCTATCTAGCTCCTACGAGCAGTACTTC. Its protein is CASSLSSSYEQYF. The rearrangement uses TRBV5-1 and TRBJ2-7, with D unresolved. The CDR3 has 13 amino acids. Trimming shortened V by 4 bases and J by 0 bases, and 8 bases separated the two germline ends. In germline, CDR1 is SGHRS, CDR2 YFSETQ. Drawing the rest from reference TRBV5-1 and TRBJ2-7, the complete variable domain is KAGVTQTPRYLIKTRGQQVTLSCSPISGHRSVSWYQQTPGQGLQFLFEYFSETQRNKGNFPGRFSGRQFSNSRSEMNVSTLELGDSALYLCASSLSSSYEQYFGPGTRLTVT.

This chain joins TRBV4-1 and TRBJ1-2, with D possibly matching TRBD1 (6 bases). Germline CDR1 is MGHRA and CDR2 is YSYEKL. The ends were cut back, 0 bases at V and 5 bases at J, with 16 bases in the middle. The CDR3 contains 16 residues. The CDR3 loop is CASSQEGAGVVYGYTF. DNA for the CDR3: TGCGCCAGCAGCCAAGAAGGGGCAGGGGTAGTGTATGGCTACACCTTC.

The J gene is TRBJ1-6, the V gene TRBV6-4; D not resolved. Deletions cut 8 bases from V and 7 bases from J, with 15 bases between. Germline loops: CDR1 MRHNA, CDR2 SNTAGT. The CDR3 is 14 amino acids. The DNA for the CDR3 is TGTGCCAGCCCCTGGGCCATGTCCAATTCACCCCTCCACTTT. As protein: CASPWAMSNSPLHF.

V is TRBV19 and J is TRBJ1-4; D may be TRBD1 (5 bases). The V end was cut by 4 bases, the J end by 7 bases, with 13 bases between. This CDR3 has 14 residues. Germline V gene sequence: CDR1 LNHDA, CDR2 SQIVND (reference sequence). Written as DNA, the CDR3 is TGTGCCAGTAGTAATGGGGGGAGATCTGAAAAACTGTTTTTT. Protein product: CASSNGGRSEKLFF.